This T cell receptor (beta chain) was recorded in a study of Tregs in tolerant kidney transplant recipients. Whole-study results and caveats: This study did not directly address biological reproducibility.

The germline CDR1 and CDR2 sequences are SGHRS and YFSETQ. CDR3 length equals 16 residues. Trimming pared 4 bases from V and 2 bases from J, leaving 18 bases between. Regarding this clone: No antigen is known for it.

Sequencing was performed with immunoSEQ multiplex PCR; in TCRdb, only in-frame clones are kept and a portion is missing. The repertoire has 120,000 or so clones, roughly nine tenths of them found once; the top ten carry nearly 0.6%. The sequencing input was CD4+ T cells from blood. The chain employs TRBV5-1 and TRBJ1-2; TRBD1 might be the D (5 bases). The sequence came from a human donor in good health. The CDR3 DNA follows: TGCGCCAGCAGCGCAGGACCTCGGGAGGGGAACTATGGCTACACCTTC. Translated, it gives CASSAGPREGNYGYTF.